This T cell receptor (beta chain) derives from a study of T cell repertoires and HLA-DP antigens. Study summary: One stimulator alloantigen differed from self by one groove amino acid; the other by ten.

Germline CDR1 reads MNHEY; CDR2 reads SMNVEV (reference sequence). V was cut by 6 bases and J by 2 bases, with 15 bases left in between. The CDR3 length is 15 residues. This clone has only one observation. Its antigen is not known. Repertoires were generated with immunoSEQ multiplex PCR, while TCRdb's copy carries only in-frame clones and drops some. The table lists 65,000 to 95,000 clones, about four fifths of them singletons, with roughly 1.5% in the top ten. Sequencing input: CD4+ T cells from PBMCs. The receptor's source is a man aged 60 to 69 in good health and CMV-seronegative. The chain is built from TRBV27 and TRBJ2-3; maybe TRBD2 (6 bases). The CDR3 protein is CASRMWAGNTDTQYF. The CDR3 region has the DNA TGTGCCAGCAGAATGTGGGCGGGAAACACAGATACGCAGTATTTT.